The 10 T cell receptor beta chains reported below all come from one sample, sequenced in a study of CD8 T cells in ankylosing spondylitis. TCRdb re-derived calls from the 5' RACE reads in MiXCR, one entry per CDR3 protein. There are more than 400,000 distinct CDR3 sequences in the sample; roughly 5.2% occur only once, and under 4.5% lies in the top ten. No antigen is known for these receptors. The study's findings and limits: Ankylosing spondylitis blood appeared to be characterized by a TCR beta motif of eight highly homologous variants.

Sequencing used blood, either unsorted or a sorted T cell fraction (not recorded which). These receptors were collected from a male donor with ankylosing spondylitis.

Points on this clonotype: An end of the junction does not agree with germline; a read error may underlie this. V usage is TRBV20-1 and J usage is TRBJ1-2, with 7 bases aligning to TRBD1. The germline V gene has CDR1 DFQATT and CDR2 SNEGSKA (reference sequence). CDR3 length equals 16 residues. The CDR3 region has the DNA TGCTGTGCTAGAGATTTTGGGACAGCCACTAACTATGGCTACACCTTC. Its translation is CCARDFGTATNYGYTF.

This clonotype was recorded at least ten times. The chain uses TRBV20-1 and TRBJ1-5, with TRBD1 matching 7 bases. The CDR3 sequence is 14 residues long. Germline-derived CDR1 and CDR2 are DFQATT and SNEGSKA (reference sequence). The J segment lost 4 bases and the V segment lost 5 bases, leaving 8 bases of the junction unmatched. This chain's CDR3 is CSAAVYRGNQPQHF. Written as DNA, the CDR3 is TGCAGTGCTGCCGTTTACAGGGGAAATCAGCCCCAGCATTTT.

CDR3 protein: CASSPAGGFSGNIQYF. CDR3 in DNA: TGTGCCAGCAGCCCCGCAGGGGGGTTTTCAGGAAACATTCAGTACTTC. The V and J genes are TRBV16 and TRBJ2-4, with a weak D call TRBD1 (7 bases). Per germline, CDR1 KGHSY and CDR2 FQNENV. Trimming removed 4 bases from V and 6 bases from J, with 19 bases in between. The CDR3 runs 16 residues.

This clonotype has a count of ten or more. The rearrangement joins TRBV20-1 to TRBJ1-5; 8 nucleotides line up with TRBD1. Germline CDR1 and CDR2: DFQATT and SNEGSKA (reference sequence). The CDR3 loop spans 15 amino acids. Losses at the gene ends were 3 bases for V and 11 bases for J; bases not matched to a gene: 15. CDR3 DNA: TGCAGTGCTAGGGGTCCAGGGGGCGCGCCGGGGGCCCAGCATTTT. Amino acids: CSARGPGGAPGAQHF.

This clonotype occurred many times. The CDR3 loop is CATSDVPRASSYNEQFF. CDR3 in DNA: TGTGCCACCAGTGACGTACCCCGGGCCAGCTCCTACAATGAGCAGTTCTTC. The chain couples TRBV24-1 to TRBJ2-1; D is ambiguous. Per germline, CDR1 KGHDR and CDR2 SFDVKD. The CDR3 sequence is 17 residues long. Trimming took 4 bases from V and 0 from J, leaving 15 bases between them.

This clonotype came up many times. The CDR3 loop reads CASSWTYQETQYF. The CDR3 region has the DNA TGCGCCAGCAGCTGGACGTACCAAGAGACCCAGTACTTC. The chain couples TRBV5-1 to TRBJ2-5; D unresolved. With 3 bases removed from V and 0 bases from J, the gap between germline ends came to 6 bases. Looked up from germline, CDR1 is SGHRS and CDR2 is YFSETQ. The CDR3 runs to 13 residues.

This clonotype was seen ten or more times. CDR3 sequence: CASRDRVVGEKLFF. CDR3 DNA sequence: TGTGCCAGCAGGGACAGGGTTGTTGGTGAAAAACTGTTTTTT. The chain combines TRBV6-1 with TRBJ1-4; the match to TRBD1 covers 8 bases. The CDR3 spans 14 residues. The germline gives CDR1 MNHNS, CDR2 SASEGT. The ends lost 6 bases at V and 7 bases at J; junction bases unmatched: 7.

This clonotype was found many times. The J gene is TRBJ1-2, the V gene TRBV29-1; 9 positions agree with TRBD1. The CDR3 is 12 amino acids. The V gene end was trimmed by 6 bases and the J gene end by 4 bases; junction bases not matched to a gene: 3. The germline gives CDR1 SQVTM, CDR2 ANQGSEA. CDR3 sequence: CSVLTGGYGYTF. The CDR3 bases are TGCAGCGTGTTGACAGGGGGCTATGGCTACACCTTC.

This clonotype has at least ten counts. The chain combines TRBV3-1 with TRBJ2-5; D gene uncertain. CDR3 size: 13 residues. Germline CDR1 is LGHDT and CDR2 is YNNKEL (reference sequence). V was shortened by 2 bases and J by 7 bases, with 11 bases between the two germline ends. The CDR3 DNA is TGTGCCAGCAGCCAATATCTTGGTGGGACCCAGTACTTC. Translating gives CASSQYLGGTQYF.

The chain couples TRBV7-9 to TRBJ1-4; D remains ambiguous. From germline, CDR1 is SEHNR and CDR2 FQNEAQ (reference sequence). The length of the CDR3 is 14 residues. V was shortened by 3 bases and J by 4 bases, with 9 bases between the two germline ends. CDR3: CASSFLRVNEKLFF. CDR3 nucleotide sequence: TGTGCCAGCAGCTTCCTTAGGGTTAATGAAAAACTGTTTTTT.